Listed below are T cell receptor beta chains from one sample, sequenced in a study of blood T cell repertoires in COVID-19. The assay was immunoSEQ multiplex PCR, and TCRdb's table has in-frame clones only and misses some. The sample lists around 170,000 clones; 65% to 90% were seen once. The specimen sequenced was peripheral blood. Receptors were obtained from a man aged 50 to 60 with active or convalescent COVID-19. The CDR3 runs from the conserved cysteine through the conserved F or W. A D gene is named only where the DNA matches it firmly. Clone size appears in some rows only: once, few, many, or a class for an expanded clone.

>NA|TRBD2|TRBJ2-1|TRBV2
TGTGCCAGCAGTGACCGGGGAAGGGTAGCGGGAAGGAATGAGCAGTTCTTC
CASSDRGRVAGRNEQFF
>once|NA|TRBJ2-4|TRBV18
TGTGCCAGCTCACCACCGGCAGGGCAAATTAAAAACATTCAGTACTTC
CASSPPAGQIKNIQYF
>NA|NA|TRBJ1-2|TRBV12-3/TRBV12-4
TGTGCCAGCAGTTTCAACAGGGCCTATGGCTACACCTTC
CASSFNRAYGYTF
>NA|NA|TRBJ1-2|TRBV4-2
TGTGCCAGCAGCCAAGAAAGGGGAACCAACTATGGCTACACCTTC
CASSQERGTNYGYTF
>NA|NA|TRBJ1-2|TRBV3-1/TRBV3-2
TGTGCCAGCAGCTCGACAGGCGCTAACTATGGCTACACCTTC
CASSSTGANYGYTF
>NA|TRBD1|TRBJ1-3|TRBV28
TGTGCCAGCAGTTCCGGGACAGGGGGCAACACCATATATTTT
CASSSGTGGNTIYF
>NA|NA|TRBJ2-7|TRBV30
TGTGCCTGGAGCGGGGAAGGTGACGAGCAGTACTTC
CAWSGEGDEQYF
>NA|NA|TRBJ1-4|TRBV25-1
TGTGCCAGCCATGCAGGGGATGAAAAACTGTTTTTT
CASHAGDEKLFF
>NA|TRBD1|TRBJ1-5|TRBV5-1
TGCGCCAGCAGCCCCTCCGGGACAGGGTTCAATCAGCCCCAGCATTTT
CASSPSGTGFNQPQHF
>NA|TRBD2|TRBJ2-7|TRBV3-1/TRBV3-2
TGTGCCAGCAGCCAAGATGGGAGCGGGAGTTTCCCCTCCTACGAGCAGTACTTC
CASSQDGSGSFPSYEQYF
>NA|NA|TRBJ2-1|TRBV4-1
TGCGCCAGCAGCCTTACGGGGGACTCCTACAATGAGCAGTTCTTC
CASSLTGDSYNEQFF
>NA|TRBD1|TRBJ2-7|TRBV30
TGTGCCTGGAGCACAGGGGGACGGGGAAGCTCCTACGAGCAGTACTTC
CAWSTGGRGSSYEQYF
>few|NA|TRBJ2-1|TRBV14
TGTGCCAGCAGCCAAGAGAGATACGGACCCACGCGGGGCGAGCAGTTCTTC
CASSQERYGPTRGEQFF
>NA|TRBD2|TRBJ2-1|TRBV10-3
TGTGCCATCAGCCCCGGACTAGCGGGGAACAATGAGCAGTTCTTC
CAISPGLAGNNEQFF
>NA|TRBD1|TRBJ1-1|TRBV18
TGTGCCAGCTCACCCCGGAGAGGGGGCGCGGTAGGCCTAAGTTTGGGCACTGAAGCTTTCTTT
CASSPRRGGAVGLSLGTEAFF
>once|NA|TRBJ1-1|TRBV2
TGTGCCAGCAGTGAATTTATCCGGGGAGCTTTCTTT
CASSEFIRGAFF
>NA|NA|TRBJ1-3|TRBV6-5
TGTGCCAGCAGTTACTCCCTACCTGGAAACACCATATATTTT
CASSYSLPGNTIYF
>NA|TRBD1|TRBJ1-2|TRBV11-2
TGTGCCAGCAGCTATGAAGCCTTCGGGGACAGGGTCTATGGCTACACCTTC
CASSYEAFGDRVYGYTF
>NA|NA|TRBJ2-1|TRBV19
TGTGCCAGTAGTAAACCTATCGTGAGGGACAATGAGCAGTTCTTC
CASSKPIVRDNEQFF
>NA|TRBD1|TRBJ1-2|TRBV19
TGTGCCAGTAGTAAATCGGTCTTGGGACAGGGGTTTTCCTATGGCTACACCTTC
CASSKSVLGQGFSYGYTF